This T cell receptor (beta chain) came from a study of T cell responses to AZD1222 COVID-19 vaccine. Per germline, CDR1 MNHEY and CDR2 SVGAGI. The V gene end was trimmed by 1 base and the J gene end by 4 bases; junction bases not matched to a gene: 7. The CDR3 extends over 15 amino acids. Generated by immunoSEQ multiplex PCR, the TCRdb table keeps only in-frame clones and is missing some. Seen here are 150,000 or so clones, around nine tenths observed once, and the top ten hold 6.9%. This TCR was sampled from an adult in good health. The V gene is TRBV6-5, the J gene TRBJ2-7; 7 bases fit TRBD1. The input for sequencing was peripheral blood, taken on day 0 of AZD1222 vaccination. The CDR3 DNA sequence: TGTGCCAGCAGTTACTTGAGGGGGCTAAGGTACGAGCAGTACTTC. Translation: CASSYLRGLRYEQYF.